The next 7 T cell receptor beta chains were all read from a single sample in a study of T cells after yellow fever vaccination. From the 5' RACE reads, TCRdb called clonotypes with MiXCR, one entry per CDR3 protein. The sample lists about 85,000 distinct CDR3 sequences, less than 15% occurring once. The sequencing used CD8+ T cells not binding an NS4B(214-222) dextramer, sorted from PBMCs, collected about 21 days after the first yellow fever vaccination. Receptors were obtained from a man between 18 and 29 years old who received the YFV17D yellow fever vaccine.

In its sample, this clonotype was seen a few times. This chain links TRBV11-2 with TRBJ2-7; D is uncertain. Germline V gene sequence: CDR1 SGHAT, CDR2 FQNNGV. This CDR3 has 14 residues. Trimming took 1 base from V and 5 from J, leaving 12 bases between them. The CDR3 nucleotides are TGTGCCAGCAGCTTAGCCGGCCGGGTCCACGAGCAGTACTTC. This codes for CASSLAGRVHEQYF.

Only a few counts were recorded for this clonotype. This chain connects TRBV5-6 to TRBJ1-5; no clear D. The CDR3 spans 12 residues. The V gene's germline CDR1 is SGHDT and CDR2 YYEEEE. The V and J ends lost 0 bases and 4 bases respectively, with 2 bases between them. The DNA for the CDR3 is TGTGCCAGCAGCTTGGGTAATCAGCCCCAGCATTTT. It translates to CASSLGNQPQHF. Combining the CDR3 with reference TRBV5-6 and TRBJ1-5 gives the whole variable domain DAGVTQSPTHLIKTRGQQVTLRCSPKSGHDTVSWYQQALGQGPQFIFQYYEEEERQRGNFPDRFSGHQFPNYSSELNVNALLLGDSALYLCASSLGNQPQHFGDGTRLSIL.

This clonotype showed up just a few times. This chain joins TRBV28 and TRBJ2-2; D is unclear. The V gene lost 2 bases and the J gene lost 11 bases, with 18 bases spanning the gap. This CDR3 comprises 15 residues. Germline loops: CDR1 MDHEN, CDR2 SYDVKM. The CDR3 here is CASSLMNAGFGELFF. CDR3 nucleotides: TGTGCCAGCAGTTTAATGAATGCTGGGTTCGGCGAGCTGTTTTTT.

This clonotype was seen more than once but under ten times. The CDR3 DNA follows: TGTGCCAGTAAAGGGCCCGACTACACCTTC. Its translation is CASKGPDYTF. The chain carries TRBV19 and TRBJ1-2; D gene unclear. Trimming shortened V by 7 bases and J by 10 bases, and 10 bases separated the two germline ends. CDR1 LNHDA and CDR2 SQIVND come from the germline V gene (reference sequence). This CDR3 is 10 amino acids long.

V and J are TRBV4-1 and TRBJ1-6; 7 bases match TRBD1. Germline V gene data show CDR1 as MGHRA and CDR2 as YSYEKL. Trimming cost V 4 bases and J 7 bases; bases outside gene matches: 10. The CDR3 is made up of 16 amino acids. The CDR3 loop is CASSLRTGRVNSPLHF. CDR3 sequence (DNA): TGCGCCAGCAGCCTGAGGACAGGACGGGTGAATTCACCCCTCCACTTT.

The chain links TRBV9 to TRBJ1-1; unclear D gene. The CDR3 spans 15 residues. V lost 4 bases and J 2 bases, leaving 15 bases between the germline ends. Germline V CDR1 and CDR2: SGDLS, YYNGEE. The CDR3 sequence: CASSPSEGPNTEAFF. The CDR3 DNA follows: TGTGCCAGCAGCCCCTCTGAGGGCCCAAACACTGAAGCTTTCTTT.

The genes are TRBV4-1 and TRBJ1-2; 7 bases line up with TRBD1. The CDR3 totals 14 residues. The J segment lost 8 bases and the V segment lost 4 bases, leaving 10 bases of the junction unmatched. CDR1 and CDR2 (germline): MGHRA, YSYEKL. Here the CDR3 DNA reads TGCGCCAGCAGCCGGGACCAGGGGGTCGGCGGCTACACCTTC. Its protein product is CASSRDQGVGGYTF.